A single sample is the source of the 16 T cell receptor beta chains below, sequenced in a study of identical twins. A single record per CDR3 protein comes from TCRdb applying MiXCR to the 5' RACE reads. The sample comprises around 240,000 distinct CDR3 sequences, around 7% of which are singletons, and around 3.4% rests with the top ten. These records were also assigned to another study, of yellow fever vaccine responses in identical twins.

Sequencing was performed on memory (CD45RO+) T cells sorted from blood. The receptors originated from a woman between 18 and 29 years old in good health.

This clonotype has more than one count but fewer than ten. The rearrangement links TRBV29-1 to TRBJ1-4, with D hard to call. CDR1 and CDR2 from the germline V gene are SQVTM and ANQGSEA. The V and J ends lost 6 bases and 10 bases respectively, with 15 bases between them. The CDR3 loop spans 12 amino acids. The DNA of the CDR3 is TGCAGCGTGGGCACCGGATCTGGAAAACTGTTTTTT. This encodes CSVGTGSGKLFF.

This clonotype was seen ten or more times. The gene calls are TRBV4-1 and TRBJ2-1, with D possibly TRBD1 on 6 matching bases. Looked up from germline, CDR1 is MGHRA and CDR2 is YSYEKL. This CDR3 region has 17 residues. V was shortened by 0 bases and J by 7 bases, with 19 bases between the two germline ends. CDR3 sequence: CASSQDWSRGTLNEQFF. In nucleotides, the CDR3 is TGCGCCAGCAGCCAAGACTGGTCGAGGGGGACCCTTAATGAGCAGTTCTTC.

This clonotype showed up many times. The chain employs TRBV6-1 and TRBJ1-1; TRBD1 might be the D (6 bases). Trimming took off 7 bases at V and 1 base at J, with 10 bases between the two ends. The CDR3 runs to 13 residues. The germline CDR1 and CDR2 sequences are MNHNS and SASEGT. CDR3 bases: TGTGCCAGCACCAAAGGGGGGAACACTGAAGCTTTCTTT. It yields the protein CASTKGGNTEAFF.

This clonotype was found a few times. The CDR3 spells CASSLRGHLTDTQYF. Written as DNA, the CDR3 is TGCGCCAGCAGCTTGCGGGGACACCTCACAGATACGCAGTATTTT. This chain connects TRBV5-1 to TRBJ2-3, with D tentatively TRBD1 (6 bases). Germline lookup yields CDR1 SGHRS and CDR2 YFSETQ. V was clipped by 1 base and J by 2 bases, with 11 bases between them. This CDR3 contains 15 residues.

This rearrangement joins TRBV29-1 to TRBJ2-3, with TRBD1 identical over 9 bases. The CDR3 loop spans 14 amino acids. Germline-derived CDR1 and CDR2 are SQVTM and ANQGSEA. Germline trimming cut 4 bases from V and 5 bases from J; bases unmatched to any gene: 7. CDR3 in DNA: TGCAGCGTTGTTACAGGGGGCTTTAGAGATACGCAGTATTTT. This encodes CSVVTGGFRDTQYF.

The gene calls are TRBV5-1 and TRBJ2-1; 9 bases fit TRBD1. Germline CDR1 and CDR2: SGHRS and YFSETQ. The CDR3 spans 14 residues. V lost 5 bases to trimming and J lost 7 bases; unmatched junction nucleotides: 7. CDR3 amino acids: CASRLGTGRNEQFF. The CDR3 region has the DNA TGCGCCAGCAGACTTGGGACAGGGAGAAATGAGCAGTTCTTC.

The chain joins TRBV27 to TRBJ2-7; the match to TRBD2 covers 8 bases. The germline V gene encodes CDR1 MNHEY and CDR2 SMNVEV (reference sequence). The CDR3 extends over 16 amino acids. V lost 5 bases, J lost 5 bases, and 14 bases stayed unmatched. The CDR3 DNA reads TGTGCCAGCAGTCCCCTACGAGCGGGAGCTTTCCACGAGCAGTACTTC. Translating it yields CASSPLRAGAFHEQYF.

This clonotype was seen more than once but under ten times. This chain uses TRBV5-1 with TRBJ2-7, with 12 bases aligning to TRBD1. In germline, CDR1 is SGHRS, CDR2 YFSETQ. V shed 4 bases, J shed 4 bases, and the junction held 6 bases outside the gene matches. This CDR3 spans 15 amino acids. As DNA, the CDR3 is TGCGCCAGCAGCCTCGGGACAGGGGGCTGGTACGAGCAGTACTTC. It is translated as CASSLGTGGWYEQYF.

V gene TRBV6-1 combines with J gene TRBJ2-7, with D unresolved. Germline CDR1 is MNHNS and CDR2 is SASEGT. The CDR3 contains 16 residues. The V gene lost 7 bases and the J gene lost 5 bases, with 24 bases spanning the gap. Here the CDR3 reads CASMGSLTPFGHEQYF. CDR3 nucleotide sequence: TGTGCCAGCATGGGATCCCTGACACCCTTCGGGCACGAGCAGTACTTC.

This clonotype was seen at least ten times. The CDR3 DNA follows: TGTGCCAGCAGCTTGCAAGACGGAGGGCCGTATGAGCAGTTCTTC. Its translation is CASSLQDGGPYEQFF. This chain uses TRBV7-2 with TRBJ2-1, with D possibly TRBD2 on 6 matching bases. Trimming took 3 bases from V and 8 from J, leaving 17 bases between them. Germline values: CDR1 SGHTA, CDR2 FQGNSA. The CDR3 sequence is 15 residues long.

This clonotype came up many times. The chain carries TRBV4-1 and TRBJ1-3; D is possibly TRBD1 (5 bases). The V gene lost 1 base and the J gene lost 2 bases, with 15 bases spanning the gap. This CDR3 contains 17 residues. CDR1 and CDR2 (germline): MGHRA, YSYEKL. This CDR3 reads CASSQALGTDTGNTIYF. DNA for the CDR3: TGCGCCAGCAGCCAAGCCCTTGGGACGGACACTGGAAACACCATATATTTT.

This clonotype has more than one count but fewer than ten. The chain has TRBV2 and TRBJ2-4; D gene ambiguous. Germline CDR1 is SNHLY and CDR2 is FYNNEI. The V end was cut by 4 bases, the J end by 11 bases, with 9 bases between. The CDR3 contains 11 residues. The CDR3 region has the DNA TGTGCCAGCAGTGTTGCCATGGTTCAGTACTTC. It codes for CASSVAMVQYF.

The table lists this clonotype with a count of one. This chain joins TRBV3-1 and TRBJ2-7; possible D gene TRBD1, 6 bases. Germline CDR1 is LGHDT and CDR2 is YNNKEL (reference sequence). The CDR3 is made up of 14 amino acids. Trimming stripped 5 bases from V and 1 base from J, with 12 bases between. The chain's CDR3 is CASSRTDPSYEQYV. CDR3 nucleotides: TGTGCCAGCAGCAGGACAGACCCTTCCTACGAGCAGTACGTC.

J is TRBJ2-7 and V is TRBV20-1, with D perhaps TRBD2 (5 bases). V lost 3 bases to trimming and J lost 4 bases, with 13 bases between them. Germline CDR1 reads DFQATT; CDR2 reads SNEGSKA (reference sequence). This CDR3 is built from 13 residues. CDR3 sequence: CSASTTGRYEQYF. Here the CDR3 DNA reads TGCAGTGCTAGTACGACGGGGAGATACGAGCAGTACTTC.

This clonotype turned up a few times. The chain is built from TRBV10-1 and TRBJ2-5; TRBD2 matches at 8 bases. The CDR3 extends over 15 amino acids. V gave up 4 bases and J gave up 5 bases; unmatched junction bases: 9. CDR1 is WNHNN and CDR2 is SYGVQD in the germline V gene (reference sequence). CDR3 sequence: CASSVVRGAIETQYF. CDR3 nucleotides: TGCGCCAGCAGTGTTGTGCGGGGGGCCATCGAGACCCAGTACTTC.

A few counts support this clonotype. J is TRBJ1-1 and V is TRBV6-1, with 9 bases fitting TRBD1. Germline-derived CDR1 and CDR2 are MNHNS and SASEGT. The CDR3 covers 15 residues. V trimming: 4 bases; J trimming: 5 bases; junction bases outside the gene matches: 8. CDR3 amino acids: CASSVEGTGYTEAFF. The CDR3 nucleotides are TGTGCCAGCAGTGTGGAGGGGACAGGGTATACTGAAGCTTTCTTT.